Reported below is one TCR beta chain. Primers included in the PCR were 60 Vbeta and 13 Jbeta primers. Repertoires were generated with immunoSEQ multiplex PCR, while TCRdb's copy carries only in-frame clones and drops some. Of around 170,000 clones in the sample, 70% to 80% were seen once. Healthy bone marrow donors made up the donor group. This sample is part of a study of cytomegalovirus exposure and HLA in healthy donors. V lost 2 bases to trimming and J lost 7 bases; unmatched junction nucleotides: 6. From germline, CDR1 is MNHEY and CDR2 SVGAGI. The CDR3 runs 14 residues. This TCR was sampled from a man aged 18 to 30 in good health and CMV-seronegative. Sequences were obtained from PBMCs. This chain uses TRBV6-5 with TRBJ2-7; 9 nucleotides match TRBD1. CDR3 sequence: CASSYGTGLLEQYF. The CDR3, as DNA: TGTGCCAGCAGTTACGGGACAGGGCTCCTTGAGCAGTACTTC.